This T cell receptor beta chain was profiled in a study of T-cell reconstitution after alpha-beta-depleted transplantation in children. Notes on this clonotype: The antigen remains undetermined.

The trim removed 0 bases at V and 0 bases at J, leaving 8 bases unmatched. The CDR3 is 18 residues long. The germline V gene encodes CDR1 SGHAT and CDR2 FQDESV (reference sequence). Unique molecular identifiers featured in how the TCRbeta library was prepared. MiXCR, run by TCRdb on the PCR reads, gives a single entry per CDR3 protein. The sample includes about 590,000 distinct CDR3 sequences, 13% seen only once; the top ten take roughly 2.3%. Study conclusions and caveats: Surviving recipient T cells and intrathymic progenitors accounted for some patients' high TCRbeta diversity at day 60. Reportedly, alpha-beta T cells present about two months post-transplant originated from several hundred expanded clones of graft origin. By one year post-transplant, T-cell counts and diversity largely arose from T cells that were newly produced.

V is TRBV11-1 and J is TRBJ2-7; 10 nucleotides align to TRBD2. The sequence was collected from a male patient aged 10-17 years who had a stem cell transplant for acute myeloid leukemia, so the T cells may come from the graft donor. The material sequenced was PBMCs, mostly from graft donor cells, taken 360 days after TCRalphabeta/CD19-depleted stem cell transplant. The CDR3 protein is CASSLAGTSGDLSYEQYF. CDR3 nucleotides: TGTGCCAGCAGCTTAGCGGGCACTAGCGGGGACCTCTCCTACGAGCAGTACTTC. Variable domain in full (rest from reference TRBV11-1 and TRBJ2-7): EAEVAQSPRYKITEKSQAVAFWCDPISGHATLYWYRQILGQGPELLVQFQDESVVDDSQLPKDRFSAERLKGVDSTLKIQPAELGDSAMYLCASSLAGTSGDLSYEQYFGPGTRLTVT.